Listed here are 3 T cell receptor beta chains from one sample, sequenced in a study of regulatory T cells in long-lasting Graves disease. Time point in this sample: newly diagnosed GD, antithyroid drugs for less than 3 months. Isolated PBMC RNA provided the starting material for the TCR library. Arm-PCR of CDR3 regions and iRepertoire HTBI primers were used to build TCR beta libraries. TCRdb ran MiXCR on the multiplex PCR reads and lists one entry per CDR3 protein. The sample lists 530,000 or so distinct CDR3 sequences, around 16% occurring once. Separately, the same data were catalogued under a study of T cells in Graves' hyperthyroidism and ophthalmopathy.

The sample was peripheral blood mononuclear cells (PBMCs), taken at new diagnosis, from a patient treated with antithyroid drugs. These receptors were taken from a man aged 18 to 35 with Graves disease.

The CDR3 DNA sequence: TGTGCCAGCAGCTTTTCCGGAGGGGACAGGGGAGTCAATGAGCAGTTCTTC. It encodes CASSFSGGDRGVNEQFF. This chain uses TRBV27 with TRBJ2-1; 10 bases match TRBD1. Germline V gives CDR1 MNHEY, CDR2 SMNVEV (reference sequence). The CDR3 runs 17 residues. V lost 6 bases and J lost 6; bases outside the gene matches: 14.

This clonotype was recorded at least ten times. The chain joins TRBV6-2 or TRBV6-3 to TRBJ2-3; no reliable D call. The CDR3 spans 11 residues. Trimming left V 8 bases short and J 3 bases short, with 6 bases between. Germline CDR1 reads MNHEY; CDR2 reads SVGEGT. The CDR3 DNA reads as TGTGCCAGCGGTAAAACAGATACGCAGTATTTT. Translating it yields CASGKTDTQYF.

This clonotype was recorded at least ten times. The rearrangement links TRBV5-6 to TRBJ2-1; the match to TRBD1 covers 9 bases. V shed 0 bases, J shed 8 bases, and the junction held 9 bases outside the gene matches. Germline V gene sequence: CDR1 SGHDT, CDR2 YYEEEE. There are 16 residues in the CDR3. Here the CDR3 reads CASSLVRDRASDEQFF. The CDR3 DNA reads TGTGCCAGCAGCTTGGTACGGGACAGGGCCTCGGATGAGCAGTTCTTC.